The text below deals with one TCR beta chain. The data belong to a study of T-cell reconstitution after alpha-beta-depleted transplantation in children. Unique molecular identifiers featured in how the TCRbeta library was prepared. TCRdb redid the calling of the PCR reads with MiXCR, one entry per CDR3 protein. The table records hundreds of thousands of distinct CDR3 sequences, around a third of them present only once. Unmatched junction bases numbered 5, after V lost 6 bases and J lost 0 bases. The CDR3 loop spans 16 amino acids. The sequencing here drew on PBMCs from the stem cell graft donor, taken from the stem cell graft. This sequence joins TRBV12-3 or TRBV12-4 and TRBJ1-1, with 12 positions matching TRBD1. The receptor was isolated from a human donor who donated a stem cell graft to a child with aplastic anemia. The CDR3 coding sequence is TGTGCCAGCAGGGGGACAGGGGGCCGAGTGAACACTGAAGCTTTCTTT. This sequence encodes CASRGTGGRVNTEAFF.